Listed here is a single T cell receptor beta chain. This sample is part of a study of blood T cell repertoires in COVID-19. Study-level background: The United States, Italy and Spain provided the acute and convalescent COVID-19 samples.

Individuals aged about 18 to 100 years were recruited from approximately 22 US areas. Cohort assignment relied on participant-reported clinical history. Methods used by the authors: From reference gene primer amplification, estimates of nucleated cell counts were derived. Profiling relied on immunoSEQ multiplex PCR, and the TCRdb table lists in-frame clones only, not all of them. V, J and clone size derive from that table, while D and trimming were established from the DNA sequence. The table lists some 200,000 clones, almost 80% of them singletons. This CDR3 is built from 11 residues. Germline V gives CDR1 SNHLY, CDR2 FYNNEI. With 6 bases removed from V and 9 bases from J, the gap between germline ends came to 11 bases.

The receptor was derived from a woman aged 50 to 60 who had recovered from COVID-19. Sample: PBMCs or T cells enriched from blood (not recorded which). The chain recombines TRBV2 with TRBJ1-1; D remains unclear. CDR3 DNA sequence: TGTGCCAGCAGCCTGAAGAGTAAAGCTTTCTTT. This gives the protein CASSLKSKAFF.